One and the same sample provided the 31 T cell receptor beta chains below, sequenced in a study of OX40 agonist ivuxolimab in advanced cancers. The repertoire was sequenced with immunoSEQ multiplex PCR; TCRdb's copy has only in-frame clones and lacks some. This sample has under 140,000 clones; roughly nine tenths occur once, and the top ten carry about 0.28%. The specimen was CD4+ or CD8+ T cells sorted from blood, collected in a trial of the OX40 agonist ivuxolimab. Receptor source: an adult with an advanced solid tumor such as melanoma, head and neck, liver or kidney cancer.

This clone was seen more than once but under ten times. J is TRBJ1-2 and V is TRBV9, with D maybe TRBD1 (6 bases). This CDR3 has 14 residues. Germline V gene sequence: CDR1 SGDLS, CDR2 YYNGEE. V dropped 4 bases and J dropped 8 bases, with 18 bases sitting between them. The chain's CDR3 is CASSSGAREGGYTF. The DNA of the CDR3 is TGTGCCAGCAGCTCAGGGGCGAGGGAAGGGGGCTACACCTTC.

The chain carries TRBV7-2 and TRBJ1-1; no clear D gene. V lost 2 bases and J lost 8, with 9 bases in between. The CDR3 spans 12 residues. The germline CDR1 and CDR2 sequences are SGHTA and FQGNSA. In DNA, the CDR3 is TGTGCCAGCAGCTTAACGGGGAGGGAAGCTTTCTTT. This sequence encodes CASSLTGREAFF. Full variable domain (remainder filled in from reference TRBV7-2 and TRBJ1-1): GAGVSQSPSNKVTEKGKDVELRCDPISGHTALYWYRQSLGQGLEFLIYFQGNSAPDKSGLPSDRFSAERTGGSVSTLTIQRTQQEDSAVYLCASSLTGREAFFGQGTRLTVV.

This chain links TRBV11-3 with TRBJ2-7, with a tentative D call TRBD1 (5 bases). From germline, CDR1 is SGHNT and CDR2 YENEEA. V lost 1 base to trimming and J lost 0 bases, with 10 bases between them. The CDR3 loop spans 15 amino acids. CDR3 loop: CASSLGPGFSYEQYF. DNA of the CDR3: TGTGCCAGCAGCTTAGGACCAGGGTTCTCCTACGAGCAGTACTTC.

The rearrangement joins TRBV19 to TRBJ1-1, with D possibly being TRBD1 (6 bases). Germline CDR1 reads LNHDA; CDR2 reads SQIVND (reference sequence). This CDR3 region has 15 residues. The V gene lost 7 bases and the J gene lost 1 base, with 16 bases spanning the gap. The CDR3 is CASIQRGAPNTEAFF. The CDR3 DNA follows: TGTGCCAGTATCCAAAGGGGGGCGCCGAACACTGAAGCTTTCTTT.

The chain couples TRBV27 to TRBJ1-2; TRBD1 matches 10 bases. The germline CDR1 and CDR2 sequences are MNHEY and SMNVEV (reference sequence). The CDR3 has 14 residues. Trimming cost V 6 bases and J 4 bases; bases outside gene matches: 5. The CDR3 DNA is TGTGCCAGCAGGGGACAGGGGAATTTCTATGGCTACACCTTC. It codes for CASRGQGNFYGYTF.

The chain combines TRBV28 with TRBJ1-5, with D maybe TRBD1 (5 bases). V was pared by 8 bases and J by 5 bases, with 22 bases between. CDR1 is MDHEN and CDR2 is SYDVKM in the germline V gene. This CDR3 spans 16 amino acids. This chain's CDR3 is CASCAGGRVGDQPQHF. In DNA, the CDR3 is TGTGCCAGCTGTGCGGGGGGTAGGGTTGGGGATCAGCCCCAGCATTTT.

The CDR3 nucleotides are TGTGCCAGCAGCCCCAGGGGACGGAATAATGAAAAACTGTTTTTT. Translated: CASSPRGRNNEKLFF. This chain joins TRBV4-2 and TRBJ1-4; possible D gene TRBD1, 6 bases. Trimming cost V 4 bases and J 4 bases, with 13 bases left between them. There are 15 residues in the CDR3. Per the germline V gene, CDR1 is LGHNA and CDR2 is YNFKEQ.

The sample holds a few counts of this clone. The V gene is TRBV6-1, the J gene TRBJ1-5; D unclear. Deletions cut 7 bases from V and 4 bases from J, with 11 bases between. The CDR3 has 13 residues. Germline loops: CDR1 MNHNS, CDR2 SASEGT. CDR3: CASNQVANQPQHF. The CDR3 coding sequence is TGTGCCAGCAACCAAGTTGCTAATCAGCCCCAGCATTTT.

This clone has a single count. The sample carries other DNA sequences with the same CDR3. The rearrangement joins TRBV30 to TRBJ2-5; D is possibly TRBD2 (7 bases). CDR1 GTSNPN and CDR2 SVGIG come from the germline V gene (reference sequence). This CDR3 has 15 residues. The V end was cut by 0 bases, the J end by 4 bases, with 15 bases between. The CDR3 DNA sequence: TGTGCCTGGAGTGTCATCGGGGGGCCTCGAGAGACCCAGTACTTC. Protein product: CAWSVIGGPRETQYF.

V is TRBV15 and J is TRBJ1-1; perhaps TRBD1 as D (6 bases). This CDR3 contains 15 residues. V lost 0 bases, J lost 5 bases, and 13 bases lay in between. Germline-derived CDR1 and CDR2 are LNHNV and YYDKDF (reference sequence). In DNA, the CDR3 is TGTGCCACCAGCAGAGATTATCTCCAGGGGACTGAAGCTTTCTTT. This gives the protein CATSRDYLQGTEAFF.

The chain couples TRBV15 to TRBJ2-2, with 7 bases that match TRBD2. CDR1 LNHNV and CDR2 YYDKDF come from the germline V gene (reference sequence). V lost 1 base and J lost 6; bases outside the gene matches: 11. This CDR3 comprises 17 residues. CDR3 in DNA: TGTGCCACCAGCAGAGTGGGTCAGCGGGACGTGCCCGGGGAGCTGTTTTTT. Translating gives CATSRVGQRDVPGELFF.

The chain couples TRBV18 to TRBJ1-1; perhaps TRBD1 as D (5 bases). Germline CDR1 and CDR2: KGHSH and LQKENI. CDR3 length equals 13 residues. Trimming pared 10 bases from V and 5 bases from J, leaving 17 bases between. The CDR3 loop reads CATAGNGVTEAFF. DNA of the CDR3: TGTGCCACGGCAGGGAACGGGGTTACTGAAGCTTTCTTT.

The chain couples TRBV9 to TRBJ2-3, with 8 bases matching TRBD2. Losses at the gene ends were 2 bases for V and 0 bases for J; bases not matched to a gene: 14. The V gene's germline CDR1 is SGDLS and CDR2 YYNGEE. This CDR3 is built from 19 residues. The CDR3: CASSVRAGVNPTSTDTQYF. CDR3 DNA sequence: TGTGCCAGCAGCGTTAGAGCGGGAGTTAACCCTACTAGCACAGATACGCAGTATTTT.

A few counts support this clone. The V call is TRBV19, the J call TRBJ1-2, with D unclear. Germline lookup yields CDR1 LNHDA and CDR2 SQIVND (reference sequence). Trimming took 2 bases from V and 1 from J, leaving 5 bases between them. The CDR3 contains 13 residues. The DNA of the CDR3 is TGTGCCAGTAGTATACACCTTAACTATGGCTACACCTTC. This translates into CASSIHLNYGYTF.

The chain recombines TRBV29-1 with TRBJ1-1; D gene unclear. The V and J ends lost 3 bases and 0 bases respectively, with 14 bases between them. The CDR3 is 15 residues long. CDR1 is SQVTM and CDR2 is ANQGSEA in the germline V gene. This CDR3 reads CSVDQHHTVNTEAFF. The CDR3 DNA reads as TGCAGCGTTGATCAACACCATACGGTGAACACTGAAGCTTTCTTT.

The chain employs TRBV9 and TRBJ2-2; 9 bases are a match to TRBD2. CDR3 length: 16 amino acids. The ends lost 0 bases at V and 7 bases at J; junction bases unmatched: 7. Per the germline V gene, CDR1 is SGDLS and CDR2 is YYNGEE. The CDR3 reads CASSVDLNSGGGELFF. The CDR3 nucleotides read TGTGCCAGCAGCGTAGACCTCAATAGCGGGGGCGGGGAGCTGTTTTTT.

The chain carries TRBV18 and TRBJ2-1; no definite D call. This CDR3 is built from 13 residues. The V end was cut by 1 base, the J end by 5 bases, with 6 bases between. Germline V gene sequence: CDR1 KGHSH, CDR2 LQKENI. DNA of the CDR3: TGTGCCAGCTCACCACTCCGTGACAATGAGCAGTTCTTC. Translated, it gives CASSPLRDNEQFF.

The chain employs TRBV12-5 and TRBJ1-2; 9 bases match TRBD1. Trimming removed 2 bases from V and 8 bases from J; junction bases left unmatched: 15. There are 17 residues in the CDR3. Germline CDR1 is LGHNT and CDR2 is FRNRAP. The CDR3 sequence: CASGLNTGGSASGGYTF. The CDR3 coding sequence is TGTGCTAGTGGTTTGAACACAGGGGGCTCCGCTTCGGGGGGCTACACCTTC.

J is TRBJ1-4 and V is TRBV27; D is unclear. The germline V and J ends were trimmed by 8 bases and 0 bases, with 10 bases remaining between them. Germline lookup yields CDR1 MNHEY and CDR2 SMNVEV (reference sequence). The CDR3 loop spans 14 amino acids. CDR3: CASRGPATNEKLFF. The CDR3 DNA follows: TGTGCCAGCCGAGGGCCTGCAACTAATGAAAAACTGTTTTTT.

This clone is a singleton in its sample. The chain links TRBV19 to TRBJ1-5; 7 nucleotides align to TRBD1. The V gene end was trimmed by 4 bases and the J gene end by 7 bases; junction bases not matched to a gene: 10. CDR3 length equals 15 residues. Germline V gene lookup returns CDR1 LNHDA and CDR2 SQIVND (reference sequence). CDR3 sequence reads: CASSTTTGDRQPQHF. In DNA form, the CDR3 reads TGTGCCAGTAGTACCACCACAGGGGATCGCCAGCCCCAGCATTTT.

This sequence joins TRBV7-9 and TRBJ1-1, with 9 bases aligning to TRBD1. This CDR3 comprises 15 residues. Germline lookup yields CDR1 SEHNR and CDR2 FQNEAQ (reference sequence). J lost 0 bases, V lost 1 base, and 0 bases had no gene match. The CDR3 sequence: CASSLGDRVNTEAFF. The CDR3 DNA follows: TGTGCCAGCAGCTTAGGGGACAGGGTGAACACTGAAGCTTTCTTT. Looking up the rest from reference TRBV7-9 and TRBJ1-1 gives the full variable domain: DTGVSQNPRHKITKRGQNVTFRCDPISEHNRLYWYRQTLGQGPEFLTYFQNEAQLEKSRLLSDRFSAERPKGSFSTLEIQRTEQGDSAMYLCASSLGDRVNTEAFFGQGTRLTVV.

The rearrangement links TRBV19 to TRBJ1-2; D not resolved. The ends were cut back, 3 bases at V and 5 bases at J, with 10 bases in the middle. This CDR3 comprises 13 residues. The germline V gene encodes CDR1 LNHDA and CDR2 SQIVND (reference sequence). The CDR3 DNA sequence: TGTGCCAGTAGTATTTCCCACCAGTATGGCTACACCTTC. Protein sequence: CASSISHQYGYTF.

The chain couples TRBV11-1 to TRBJ1-1, with D tentatively TRBD1 (5 bases). From germline, CDR1 is SGHAT and CDR2 FQDESV (reference sequence). V was clipped by 5 bases and J by 5 bases, with 12 bases between them. CDR3 length: 13 amino acids. DNA for the CDR3: TGTGCCAGCAGCGTAGAAGGGGAGACTGAAGCTTTCTTT. It is translated as CASSVEGETEAFF.

The V and J genes are TRBV7-9 and TRBJ1-4; 7 nucleotides agree with TRBD1. J lost 6 bases, V lost 4 bases, and 11 bases had no gene match. This CDR3 comprises 16 residues. The germline V gene has CDR1 SEHNR and CDR2 FQNEAQ (reference sequence). For the CDR3, the DNA is TGTGCCAGCAGCTACACCGGGGACAGACCCCATGAAAAACTGTTTTTT. Translation gives CASSYTGDRPHEKLFF. Full variable domain (remainder filled in from reference TRBV7-9 and TRBJ1-4): DTGVSQNPRHKITKRGQNVTFRCDPISEHNRLYWYRQTLGQGPEFLTYFQNEAQLEKSRLLSDRFSAERPKGSFSTLEIQRTEQGDSAMYLCASSYTGDRPHEKLFFGSGTQLSVL.

The V call is TRBV19, the J call TRBJ2-7; a weak D match, TRBD2 (6 bases). The CDR3 is made up of 11 amino acids. CDR1 is LNHDA and CDR2 is SQIVND in the germline V gene (reference sequence). Trimming left V 3 bases short and J 7 bases short, with 7 bases between. This chain's CDR3 is CASSIGREQYF. The DNA of the CDR3 is TGTGCCAGTAGTATCGGGAGAGAGCAGTACTTC.

The chain joins TRBV21-1 to TRBJ2-1; TRBD2 reflects the table's D call only, with no check against the DNA. TRBV21-1 is a documented pseudogene. This CDR3 region has 16 residues. CDR3 nucleotide sequence: TGTGCCAGCAGCCACTCTGGGTCTAGCGGGGGATTTGAGCAGTTCTTC. It translates to CASSHSGSSGGFEQFF.

The V call is TRBV11-3, the J call TRBJ1-2; perhaps TRBD1 as D (5 bases). The CDR3 is made up of 13 amino acids. CDR1 and CDR2 from the germline V gene are SGHNT and YENEEA. Trimming removed 5 bases from V and 8 bases from J, with 15 bases in between. This CDR3 reads CASSLSGGTGYTF. As DNA, the CDR3 is TGTGCCAGCAGCCTCAGCGGGGGAACAGGCTACACCTTC.

The rearrangement uses TRBV29-1 and TRBJ2-1, with D perhaps matching TRBD1 (6 bases). V shed 4 bases and J shed 9 bases, with 22 bases lying between them. Germline V gene lookup returns CDR1 SQVTM and CDR2 ANQGSEA. This CDR3 is built from 15 residues. CDR3: CSVVQDSEFLGEQFF. The CDR3 nucleotides read TGCAGCGTTGTCCAGGACAGCGAATTCCTAGGTGAGCAGTTCTTC.

The chain carries TRBV4-3 and TRBJ2-6, with D tentatively TRBD2 (5 bases). This CDR3 is 18 amino acids long. With 0 bases removed from V and 0 bases from J, the gap between germline ends came to 12 bases. The germline CDR1 and CDR2 sequences are LGHNA and YSLEER. The CDR3 DNA is TGCGCCAGCAGCCAAGAACTAGGCAGTTTCTCTGGGGCCAACGTCCTGACTTTC. Amino acid sequence: CASSQELGSFSGANVLTF.

The V gene is TRBV14, the J gene TRBJ2-5; 10 bases agree with TRBD2. With 4 bases clipped from V and 2 bases from J, the junction kept 7 bases outside the gene matches. The CDR3 is made up of 16 amino acids. CDR1 and CDR2 from the germline V gene are SGHDN and FVKESK. For the CDR3, the DNA is TGTGCCAGCAGCCCCGCGGGACTAGCGTCTCAAGAGACCCAGTACTTC. Amino acids: CASSPAGLASQETQYF. Looking up the rest from reference TRBV14 and TRBJ2-5 gives the full variable domain: EAGVTQFPSHSVIEKGQTVTLRCDPISGHDNLYWYRRVMGKEIKFLLHFVKESKQDESGMPNNRFLAERTGGTYSTLKVQPAELEDSGVYFCASSPAGLASQETQYFGPGTRLLVL.

CDR3 region: CAWSSSKGTGRNEQFF. As DNA, the CDR3 is TGTGCCTGGAGTTCCTCGAAGGGGACAGGGCGCAATGAGCAGTTCTTC. The rearrangement joins TRBV30 to TRBJ2-1, with TRBD1 matching over 9 bases. The CDR3 runs to 16 residues. V lost 2 bases, J lost 6 bases, and 11 bases stayed unmatched. CDR1 GTSNPN and CDR2 SVGIG come from the germline V gene (reference sequence). The full variable domain, rest sourced from reference TRBV30 and TRBJ2-1, is SQTIHQWPATLVQPVGSPLSLECTVEGTSNPNLYWYRQAAGRGLQLLFYSVGIGQISSEVPQNLSASRPQDRQFILSSKKLLLSDSGFYLCAWSSSKGTGRNEQFFGPGTRLTVL.